Listed here are 24 T cell receptor beta chains from one sample, sequenced in a study of cytomegalovirus exposure and HLA in healthy donors. Amplification used 60 Vbeta primers and 13 Jbeta primers. Profiled with immunoSEQ multiplex PCR; TCRdb holds only in-frame clones, not every one. The sample lists about 140,000 clones, approximately 60% occurring once. Sequencing was carried out using PBMCs. All receptors come from a human donor in good health.

The V call is TRBV6-1, the J call TRBJ1-1, with 7 bases that match TRBD1. J was trimmed by 0 bases and V by 0 bases; bases with no gene match: 7. Per germline, CDR1 MNHNS and CDR2 SASEGT. The CDR3 totals 17 residues. The CDR3 nucleotides read TGTGCCAGCAGTGAAGCTAGGGGGCAAGTCGTGAACACTGAAGCTTTCTTT. Translation gives CASSEARGQVVNTEAFF.

This chain uses TRBV2 with TRBJ1-2; 7 nucleotides agree with TRBD1. V gave up 6 bases and J gave up 8 bases; unmatched junction bases: 9. Per the germline V gene, CDR1 is SNHLY and CDR2 is FYNNEI. The CDR3 is 13 amino acids. CDR3 in DNA: TGTGCCAGCAGCGGGACAGATCTCGGGGGCTACACCTTC. Amino acids: CASSGTDLGGYTF.

The chain links TRBV10-3 to TRBJ2-2, with 9 positions matching TRBD2. This CDR3 is built from 15 residues. V shed 5 bases and J 3 bases; nucleotides not matched to a gene: 4. Germline loops: CDR1 ENHRY, CDR2 SYGVKD. CDR3 in amino acids: CAISRLADHTGELFF. CDR3 in DNA: TGTGCCATCAGTCGACTAGCGGATCACACCGGGGAGCTGTTTTTT.

In the case of this clone: Because the CDR3's place on the DNA is in doubt, the DNA is left out and the CDR3 is given as listed by TCRdb. This chain uses TRBV21-1 with TRBJ1-2. TRBV21-1 is a recognized pseudogene. From its first to its last residue, the CDR3 has 16 amino acids. This chain's CDR3 is CASSNFGSGMGYGYTF.

This clone was observed a few times. The chain employs TRBV5-1 and TRBJ2-1; 14 bases map to TRBD2. J was trimmed by 8 bases and V by 0 bases; bases with no gene match: 10. In germline, CDR1 is SGHRS, CDR2 YFSETQ. The CDR3 is made up of 18 amino acids. The CDR3 loop reads CASSLGLAGGRRLDEQFF. In DNA, the CDR3 is TGCGCCAGCAGCTTGGGACTAGCGGGAGGGAGGCGTTTGGATGAGCAGTTCTTC.

The rearrangement links TRBV2 to TRBJ2-2; 7 nucleotides align to TRBD1. The CDR3 covers 16 residues. Germline values: CDR1 SNHLY, CDR2 FYNNEI. The J segment lost 0 bases and the V segment lost 6 bases, leaving 7 bases of the junction unmatched. DNA for the CDR3: TGTGCCAGCAGCAAGGACAGGCCCGCGAACACCGGGGAGCTGTTTTTT. This translates into CASSKDRPANTGELFF.

The CDR3 loop is CASSIQPRQETQYF. CDR3 sequence (DNA): TGTGCCAGTAGTATTCAGCCTAGGCAAGAGACCCAGTACTTC. The V gene is TRBV19, the J gene TRBJ2-5, with no clear D. The V gene's germline CDR1 is LNHDA and CDR2 SQIVND (reference sequence). V lost 3 bases and J lost 2, with 10 bases in between. CDR3 size: 14 residues.

This clone has a handful of counts. V gene TRBV2 combines with J gene TRBJ2-5; 10 bases are shared with TRBD1. The CDR3 is made up of 14 amino acids. Trimming at V came to 6 bases and at J to 5 bases, leaving 6 bases not matched to a gene. Per germline, CDR1 SNHLY and CDR2 FYNNEI. CDR3 DNA: TGTGCCAGCAGATCCGGGACAGGGGAGGAGACCCAGTACTTC. This encodes CASRSGTGEETQYF.

This chain links TRBV18 with TRBJ2-1; perhaps TRBD2 as D (5 bases). The CDR3 is 15 residues long. The V gene's germline CDR1 is KGHSH and CDR2 LQKENI. Trimming pared 2 bases from V and 2 bases from J, leaving 10 bases between. DNA for the CDR3: TGTGCCAGCTCACCATCGGACTGGGCCTACAATGAGCAGTTCTTC. Translated: CASSPSDWAYNEQFF.

In its sample, this clone was seen a few times. The rearrangement uses TRBV28 and TRBJ1-5; D not resolved. V was shortened by 2 bases and J by 0 bases, with 29 bases between the two germline ends. Germline values: CDR1 MDHEN, CDR2 SYDVKM. This CDR3 has 22 amino acids. CDR3: CASSLDPLLVAGIGYSNQPQHF. The CDR3 DNA follows: TGTGCCAGCAGTTTAGATCCCCTACTGGTGGCGGGTATAGGGTATAGCAATCAGCCCCAGCATTTT.

The V call is TRBV28, the J call TRBJ1-2, with D maybe TRBD1 (5 bases). The V gene lost 2 bases and the J gene lost 5 bases, with 12 bases spanning the gap. Germline CDR1 MDHEN, CDR2 SYDVKM. The CDR3 is 14 amino acids. CDR3 DNA sequence: TGTGCCAGCAGTTTAGGCGGGGGGGGGTATGGCTACACCTTC. Amino acids: CASSLGGGGYGYTF.

The gene calls are TRBV6-5 and TRBJ1-5; D is possibly TRBD1 (5 bases). There are 13 residues in the CDR3. CDR1 is MNHEY and CDR2 is SVGAGI in the germline V gene. Trimming stripped 6 bases from V and 0 bases from J, with 6 bases between. Here the CDR3 reads CASRQASNQPQHF. The CDR3 nucleotides read TGTGCCAGCAGACAGGCTAGCAATCAGCCCCAGCATTTT.

This clone has more than one count but fewer than ten. The J gene is TRBJ2-7, the V gene TRBV6-4; 7 bases agree with TRBD2. In germline, CDR1 is MRHNA, CDR2 SNTAGT. The ends lost 8 bases at V and 5 bases at J; junction bases unmatched: 12. The CDR3 totals 14 residues. The CDR3 spells CASCSSGKTHEQYF. In DNA, the CDR3 is TGTGCCAGCTGTTCGAGCGGGAAGACTCACGAGCAGTACTTC.

The chain recombines TRBV7-3 with TRBJ1-1, with a possible D match to TRBD1 (5 bases). This CDR3 is built from 19 residues. Germline V gives CDR1 SGHTA, CDR2 FQGTGA. V was clipped by 0 bases and J by 1 base, with 21 bases between them. CDR3 sequence reads: CASSLTWGRFAVGNTEAFF. The CDR3 DNA sequence: TGTGCCAGCAGCTTAACATGGGGCAGGTTTGCTGTTGGGAACACTGAAGCTTTCTTT.

The chain joins TRBV6-1 to TRBJ2-3; 8 nucleotides align to TRBD2. The CDR3 runs 14 residues. Germline CDR1 is MNHNS and CDR2 is SASEGT. V shed 8 bases, J shed 0 bases, and the junction held 4 bases outside the gene matches. The CDR3 reads CASGRGGSTDTQYF. In DNA, the CDR3 is TGTGCCAGCGGCCGGGGGGGTAGCACAGATACGCAGTATTTT.

The chain recombines TRBV6-4 with TRBJ1-4, with TRBD1 matching 7 bases. CDR1 MRHNA and CDR2 SNTAGT come from the germline V gene. The CDR3 runs to 12 residues. The CDR3 protein is CSRGGRAEKLFF. The CDR3 DNA reads TGTTCCCGAGGGGGCAGGGCCGAAAAACTGTTTTTT.

This chain uses TRBV11-3 with TRBJ2-4, with TRBD2 matching 8 bases. This CDR3 has 13 amino acids. Germline CDR1 and CDR2: SGHNT and YENEEA. With 5 bases clipped from V and 8 bases from J, the junction kept 5 bases outside the gene matches. DNA of the CDR3: TGTGCCAGCAGCCCGGGAGGGCGGGACATTCAGTACTTC. Translated: CASSPGGRDIQYF.

The rearrangement links TRBV10-3 to TRBJ2-3; TRBD2 aligns across 8 bases. CDR3 length equals 14 residues. V dropped 10 bases and J dropped 5; count of bases not matched to a gene: 11. Germline CDR1 and CDR2: ENHRY and SYGVKD. DNA for the CDR3: TGTGCCACCGGAGCCGGGACTAGGCGAGATACGCAGTATTTT. This gives the protein CATGAGTRRDTQYF.

The chain recombines TRBV19 with TRBJ2-7; TRBD2 might be the D (5 bases). Germline V lookup: CDR1 LNHDA, CDR2 SQIVND (reference sequence). The CDR3 totals 13 residues. V was cut by 0 bases and J by 4 bases, with 7 bases left in between. The CDR3 sequence is CASSIDSGYEQYF. CDR3 DNA sequence: TGTGCCAGTAGTATAGATTCGGGATACGAGCAGTACTTC.

The CDR3 nucleotides are TGTGCCAGCACCCCCGGGGGACCGCTCCGAGATACGCAGTATTTT. The encoded protein is CASTPGGPLRDTQYF. This rearrangement joins TRBV28 to TRBJ2-3, with D perhaps matching TRBD2 (6 bases). Germline-derived CDR1 and CDR2 are MDHEN and SYDVKM. Trimming shortened V by 7 bases and J by 5 bases, and 19 bases separated the two germline ends. This CDR3 is 15 amino acids long. The full variable domain, in which reference TRBV28 and TRBJ2-3 provide the parts outside the CDR3, is DVKVTQSSRYLVKRTGEKVFLECVQDMDHENMFWYRQDPGLGLRLIYFSYDVKMKEKGDIPEGYSVSREKKERFSLILESASTNQTSMYLCASTPGGPLRDTQYFGPGTRLTVL.

The V and J genes are TRBV11-3 and TRBJ2-7, with D perhaps TRBD2 (5 bases). This CDR3 has 13 amino acids. V lost 5 bases, J lost 9 bases, and 17 bases lay in between. Germline loops: CDR1 SGHNT, CDR2 YENEEA. The chain's CDR3 is CASSGLSGGRQYF. CDR3 sequence (DNA): TGTGCCAGCAGCGGGCTTTCGGGCGGGCGGCAGTACTTC. The whole variable domain, filled in from reference TRBV11-3 and TRBJ2-7, reads EAGVVQSPRYKIIEKKQPVAFWCNPISGHNTLYWYLQNLGQGPELLIRYENEEAVDDSQLPKDRFSAERLKGVDSTLKIQPAELGDSAVYLCASSGLSGGRQYFGPGTRLTVT.

The chain employs TRBV7-2 and TRBJ2-5; D possibly corresponds to TRBD2 (6 bases). From germline, CDR1 is SGHTA and CDR2 FQGNSA. Trimming removed 7 bases at V and 5 bases at J, with 14 bases between. CDR3 length: 13 amino acids. CDR3 coding DNA: TGTGCCAGCAATAGGAGGGGAATGGAGACCCAGTACTTC. Protein product: CASNRRGMETQYF.

DNA of the CDR3: TGTGCCAGCAGTCGTGGGGGGAGGGTTGTGCCTGAAGCTTTCTTT. As protein: CASSRGGRVVPEAFF. This chain uses TRBV6-5 with TRBJ1-1, with D perhaps TRBD1 (5 bases). V gave up 5 bases and J gave up 6 bases, with 19 bases separating them. Germline values: CDR1 MNHEY, CDR2 SVGAGI. This CDR3 has 15 residues.

This chain links TRBV27 with TRBJ1-2, with 8 nucleotides matching TRBD1. Losses at the gene ends were 4 bases for V and 6 bases for J; bases not matched to a gene: 7. The germline gives CDR1 MNHEY, CDR2 SMNVEV (reference sequence). The CDR3 runs 14 residues. CDR3 bases: TGTGCCAGCAGTTCGGACAGGGTGTGGGATGGCTACACCTTC. This codes for CASSSDRVWDGYTF.